Below, 10 T cell receptor beta chains from the same sample are listed, as sequenced in a study of T-cell reconstitution after alpha-beta-depleted transplantation in children. Researchers prepared the TCRbeta library using unique molecular identifiers, the study reports. TCRdb used MiXCR to reprocess the PCR reads, holding one entry per CDR3 protein. The repertoire holds a few hundred thousand distinct CDR3 sequences, with approximately 16% as singletons. The material was PBMCs from the stem cell graft donor, obtained from the stem cell graft. These receptors were taken from a human donor who donated a stem cell graft to a child with acute lymphoblastic leukemia.

The chain combines TRBV12-3 or TRBV12-4 with TRBJ2-7; D is perhaps TRBD1 or TRBD2 (5 bases each). The ends were cut back, 4 bases at V and 7 bases at J, with 20 bases in the middle. There are 15 residues in the CDR3. In nucleotides, the CDR3 is TGTGCCAGCAGTTCCAGGGTGCTTCCGAGAGGGGAGCAGTACTTC. The encoded protein is CASSSRVLPRGEQYF.

The chain joins TRBV27 to TRBJ2-1; D possibly corresponds to TRBD2 (6 bases). Germline V gene data show CDR1 as MNHEY and CDR2 as SMNVEV (reference sequence). The V and J ends lost 6 bases and 4 bases respectively, with 19 bases between them. The CDR3 spans 16 residues. Written as DNA, the CDR3 is TGTGCCAGCAGCAACGACCGGGACTCAAGTTACAATGAGCAGTTCTTC. This sequence encodes CASSNDRDSSYNEQFF.

V and J are TRBV4-1 and TRBJ1-5, with TRBD1 matching over 7 bases. Germline V CDR1 and CDR2: MGHRA, YSYEKL. The CDR3 totals 17 residues. Trimming removed 0 bases from V and 5 bases from J; junction bases left unmatched: 10. The CDR3 sequence: CASSQDTRAGGYQPQHF. In nucleotides, the CDR3 is TGCGCCAGCAGCCAAGATACTAGGGCAGGGGGATATCAGCCCCAGCATTTT.

This clonotype was counted between two and nine times. V and J are TRBV7-6 and TRBJ2-1; 7 nucleotides align to TRBD1. The CDR3 contains 18 residues. V dropped 5 bases and J dropped 4; count of bases not matched to a gene: 17. Germline V gives CDR1 SGHVS, CDR2 FNYEAQ. The CDR3 sequence: CASSPPGMWGQIYNEQFF. The CDR3 DNA is TGTGCCAGCAGCCCACCCGGGATGTGGGGACAGATATACAATGAGCAGTTCTTC. Using reference TRBV7-6 and TRBJ2-1 for the parts outside the CDR3, the full variable domain is GAGVSQSPRYKVTKRGQDVALRCDPISGHVSLYWYRQALGQGPEFLTYFNYEAQQDKSGLPNDRFSAERPEGSISTLTIQRTEQRDSAMYRCASSPPGMWGQIYNEQFFGPGTRLTVL.

V is TRBV11-2 and J is TRBJ2-6; D not resolved. The CDR3 loop spans 16 amino acids. Germline V gene lookup returns CDR1 SGHAT and CDR2 FQNNGV. The V gene lost 1 base and the J gene lost 0 bases, with 7 bases spanning the gap. The CDR3 sequence: CASSLVVFSGANVLTF. The CDR3 DNA sequence: TGTGCCAGCAGCTTAGTTGTCTTCTCTGGGGCCAACGTCCTGACTTTC. Variable domain in full (rest from reference TRBV11-2 and TRBJ2-6): EAGVAQSPRYKIIEKRQSVAFWCNPISGHATLYWYQQILGQGPKLLIQFQNNGVVDDSQLPKDRFSAERLKGVDSTLKIQPAKLEDSAVYLCASSLVVFSGANVLTFGAGSRLTVL.

The chain joins TRBV5-6 to TRBJ2-1; TRBD1 matches 11 bases. The V gene's germline CDR1 is SGHDT and CDR2 YYEEEE. The CDR3 is made up of 14 amino acids. V lost 3 bases and J lost 4; bases outside the gene matches: 0. CDR3 loop: CASSWDRGYNEQFF. The DNA of the CDR3 is TGTGCCAGCAGCTGGGACAGGGGGTACAATGAGCAGTTCTTC.

This clonotype has more than one count but fewer than ten. The chain is built from TRBV27 and TRBJ2-7; perhaps TRBD1 as D (5 bases). The V end was cut by 0 bases, the J end by 1 base, with 13 bases between. Germline values: CDR1 MNHEY, CDR2 SMNVEV (reference sequence). The CDR3 consists of 16 residues. CDR3 region: CASSLSQGFASYEQYF. CDR3 DNA sequence: TGTGCCAGCAGTTTATCCCAGGGTTTCGCGTCCTACGAGCAGTACTTC.

The chain joins TRBV4-1 to TRBJ2-1; D might be TRBD2 (5 bases). This CDR3 spans 16 amino acids. Germline V CDR1 and CDR2: MGHRA, YSYEKL. Trimming took off 0 bases at V and 4 bases at J, with 13 bases between the two ends. The CDR3 here is CASSQDGGGLYNEQFF. The CDR3 DNA sequence: TGCGCCAGCAGCCAAGACGGAGGCGGGCTTTACAATGAGCAGTTCTTC.

The rearrangement joins TRBV4-2 to TRBJ2-1; 7 bases align to TRBD2. CDR3 length: 15 residues. J gave up 5 bases and V 6 bases, and 10 bases lay outside the gene matches. Germline lookup yields CDR1 LGHNA and CDR2 YNFKEQ. In DNA form, the CDR3 reads TGTGCCAGCAGGCCGGGCGGGACTAAAAACAATGAGCAGTTCTTC. Encoded protein: CASRPGGTKNNEQFF.

The chain has TRBV6-1 and TRBJ1-5; 9 bases line up with TRBD1. CDR1 and CDR2 (germline): MNHNS, SASEGT. The V and J ends lost 6 bases and 9 bases, in that order; junction bases with no gene match: 15. This CDR3 region has 16 residues. The CDR3 DNA is TGTGCCAGCAGGACTGACCGGGACAGGGCAGGTCCGCCCCAGCATTTT. Protein: CASRTDRDRAGPPQHF.